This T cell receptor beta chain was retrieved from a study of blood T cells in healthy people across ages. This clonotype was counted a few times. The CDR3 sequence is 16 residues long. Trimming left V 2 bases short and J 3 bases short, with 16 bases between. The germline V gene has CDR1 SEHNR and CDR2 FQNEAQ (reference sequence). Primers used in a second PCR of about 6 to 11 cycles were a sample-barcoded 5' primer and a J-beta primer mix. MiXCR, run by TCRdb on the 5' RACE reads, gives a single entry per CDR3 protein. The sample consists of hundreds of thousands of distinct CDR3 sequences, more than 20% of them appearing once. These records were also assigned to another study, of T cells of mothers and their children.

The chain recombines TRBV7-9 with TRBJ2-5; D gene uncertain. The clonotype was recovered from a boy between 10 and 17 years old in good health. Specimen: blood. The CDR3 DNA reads TGTGCCAGCAGCTTATACTCCTACCTAGAAAAAGAGACCCAGTACTTC. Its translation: CASSLYSYLEKETQYF.